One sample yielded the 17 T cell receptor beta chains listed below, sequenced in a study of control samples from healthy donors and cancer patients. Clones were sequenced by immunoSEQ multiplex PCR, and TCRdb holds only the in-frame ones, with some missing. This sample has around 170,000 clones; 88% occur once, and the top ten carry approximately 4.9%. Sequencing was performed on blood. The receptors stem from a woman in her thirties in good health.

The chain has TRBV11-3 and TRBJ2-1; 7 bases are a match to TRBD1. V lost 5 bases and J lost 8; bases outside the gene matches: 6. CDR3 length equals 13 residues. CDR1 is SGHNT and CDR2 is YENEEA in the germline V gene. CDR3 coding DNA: TGTGCCAGCAGCCCCCGACAGGGCGATGAGCAGTTCTTC. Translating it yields CASSPRQGDEQFF.

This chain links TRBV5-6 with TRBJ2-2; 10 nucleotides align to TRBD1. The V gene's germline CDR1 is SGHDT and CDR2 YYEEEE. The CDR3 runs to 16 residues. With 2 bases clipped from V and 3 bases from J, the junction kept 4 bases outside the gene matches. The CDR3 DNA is TGTGCCAGCAGCTTCGACAGGGGGCTTGACACCGGGGAGCTGTTTTTT. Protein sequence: CASSFDRGLDTGELFF.

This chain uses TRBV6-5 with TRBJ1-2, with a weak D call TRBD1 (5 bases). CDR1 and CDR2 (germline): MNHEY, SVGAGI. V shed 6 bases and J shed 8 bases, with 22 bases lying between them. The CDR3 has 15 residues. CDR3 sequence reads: CASRLGRESLGGYTF. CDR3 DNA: TGTGCCAGCAGGTTGGGCAGGGAGTCCCTTGGGGGCTACACCTTC.

The CDR3 reads CSVRGTPYNEQFF. The CDR3 DNA reads as TGCAGCGTTCGGGGGACGCCCTACAATGAGCAGTTCTTC. The chain has TRBV29-1 and TRBJ2-1, with D possibly matching TRBD2 (6 bases). This CDR3 contains 13 residues. CDR1 and CDR2 (germline): SQVTM, ANQGSEA. Trimming shortened V by 5 bases and J by 2 bases, and 10 bases separated the two germline ends.

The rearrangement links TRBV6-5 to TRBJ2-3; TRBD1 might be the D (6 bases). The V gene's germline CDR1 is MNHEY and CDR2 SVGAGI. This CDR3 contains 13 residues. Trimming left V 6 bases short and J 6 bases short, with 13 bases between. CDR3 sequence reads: CASSPTGWDTQYF. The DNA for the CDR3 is TGTGCCAGCAGCCCGACAGGTTGGGATACGCAGTATTTT.

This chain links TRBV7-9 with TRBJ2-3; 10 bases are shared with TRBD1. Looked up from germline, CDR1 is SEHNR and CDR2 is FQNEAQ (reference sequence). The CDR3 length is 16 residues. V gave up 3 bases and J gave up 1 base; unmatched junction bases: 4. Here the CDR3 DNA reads TGTGCCAGCAGCTTCGCCGGGACAGGGGGCACAGATACGCAGTATTTT. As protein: CASSFAGTGGTDTQYF.

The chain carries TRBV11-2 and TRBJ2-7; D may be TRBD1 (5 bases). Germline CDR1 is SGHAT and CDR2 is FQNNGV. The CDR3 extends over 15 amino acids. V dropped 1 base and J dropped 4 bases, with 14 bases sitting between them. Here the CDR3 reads CASSLVSGKGYEQYF. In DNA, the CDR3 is TGTGCCAGCAGCTTAGTCTCAGGGAAGGGATACGAGCAGTACTTC.

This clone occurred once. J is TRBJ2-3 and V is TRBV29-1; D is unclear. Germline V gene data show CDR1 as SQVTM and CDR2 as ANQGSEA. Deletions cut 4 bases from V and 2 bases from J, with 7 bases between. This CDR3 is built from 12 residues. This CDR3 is CSVAVDTDTQYF. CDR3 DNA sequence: TGCAGCGTTGCCGTCGACACAGATACGCAGTATTTT.

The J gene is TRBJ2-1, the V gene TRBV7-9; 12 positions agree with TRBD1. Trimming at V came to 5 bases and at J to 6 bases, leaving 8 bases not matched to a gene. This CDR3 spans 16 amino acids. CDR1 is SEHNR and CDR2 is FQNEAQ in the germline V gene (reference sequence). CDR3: CASSGNRDRGPNEQFF. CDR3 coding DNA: TGTGCCAGCAGCGGTAACCGGGACAGGGGGCCCAATGAGCAGTTCTTC.

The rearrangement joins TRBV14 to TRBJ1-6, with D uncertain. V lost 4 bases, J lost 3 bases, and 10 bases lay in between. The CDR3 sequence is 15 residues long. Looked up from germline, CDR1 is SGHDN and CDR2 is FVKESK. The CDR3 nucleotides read TGTGCCAGCAGCCCAAGGGCCAGCTATAATTCACCCCTCCACTTT. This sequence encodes CASSPRASYNSPLHF.

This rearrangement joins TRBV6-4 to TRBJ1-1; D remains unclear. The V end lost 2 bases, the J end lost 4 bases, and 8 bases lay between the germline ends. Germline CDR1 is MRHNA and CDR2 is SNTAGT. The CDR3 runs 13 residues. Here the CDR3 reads CASSDRVGTEAFF. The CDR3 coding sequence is TGTGCCAGCAGTGACAGGGTTGGCACTGAAGCTTTCTTT.

CDR3 DNA: TGTGCCAGCAGTTCCGCCCAGGTGGCAGATACGCAGTATTTT. Encoded protein: CASSSAQVADTQYF. The rearrangement links TRBV6-6 to TRBJ2-3; D is uncertain. The CDR3 loop spans 14 amino acids. Germline loops: CDR1 MNHNY, CDR2 SVGAGI (reference sequence). Trimming pared 4 bases from V and 4 bases from J, leaving 12 bases between.

The CDR3 protein is CASSFRDRNEKLFF. As DNA, the CDR3 is TGTGCCAGCAGCTTTAGGGACAGAAATGAAAAACTGTTTTTT. This chain uses TRBV7-9 with TRBJ1-4; TRBD1 matches at 7 bases. The germline gives CDR1 SEHNR, CDR2 FQNEAQ (reference sequence). V trimming: 3 bases; J trimming: 5 bases; junction bases outside the gene matches: 3. CDR3 length: 14 amino acids.

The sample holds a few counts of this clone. The CDR3 region has the DNA TGTGCCAGCAGCGCGCAGCTTCAGGAGGCCTATGGCTACACCTTC. Translation: CASSAQLQEAYGYTF. The rearrangement uses TRBV9 and TRBJ1-2; D ambiguous. The CDR3 is made up of 15 amino acids. The germline V gene has CDR1 SGDLS and CDR2 YYNGEE. With 3 bases removed from V and 4 bases from J, the gap between germline ends came to 16 bases.

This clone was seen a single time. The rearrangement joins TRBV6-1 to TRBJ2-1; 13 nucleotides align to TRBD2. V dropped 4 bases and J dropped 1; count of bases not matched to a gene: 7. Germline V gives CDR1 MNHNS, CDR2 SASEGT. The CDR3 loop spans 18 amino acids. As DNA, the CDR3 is TGTGCCAGCAGTGGAGGGACTAGCGGGATAGGGTCCTACAATGAGCAGTTCTTC. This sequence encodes CASSGGTSGIGSYNEQFF.

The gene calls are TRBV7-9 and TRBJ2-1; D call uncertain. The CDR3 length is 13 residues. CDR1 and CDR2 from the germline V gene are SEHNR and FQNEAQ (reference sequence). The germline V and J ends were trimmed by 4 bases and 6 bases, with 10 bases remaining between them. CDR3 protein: CASSSYIPNEQFF. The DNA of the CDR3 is TGTGCCAGCAGCTCTTACATACCCAATGAGCAGTTCTTC.

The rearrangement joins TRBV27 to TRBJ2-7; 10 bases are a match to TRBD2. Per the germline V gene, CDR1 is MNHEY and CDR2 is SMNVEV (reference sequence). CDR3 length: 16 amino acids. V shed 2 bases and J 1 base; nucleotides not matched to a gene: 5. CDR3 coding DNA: TGTGCCAGCAGTTTACTATCTAGCGGGAGTTCCTACGAGCAGTACTTC. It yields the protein CASSLLSSGSSYEQYF.